The clone carrying this TCR beta chain was counted only a few times. Its antigen is not known. The data are from a study of molecular identifiers for immune sequencing clone quantification. The CDR3 is made up of 14 amino acids. V gave up 4 bases and J gave up 0 bases, with 8 bases separating them. In germline, CDR1 is LGHDT, CDR2 YNNKEL (reference sequence). TCRdb processed the PCR reads anew with MiXCR; each CDR3 protein has one entry. The sample contains 100,000 or so distinct CDR3 sequences, 36% of which appear only once. Overall study findings and caveats: The sizes of highly expanded clones could be underestimated when identical TCR molecules share a barcode. Among effectors, clones above 20 RNA copies held over 98% of molecules; among naive cells, under 1%.

J is TRBJ2-3 and V is TRBV3-1; D is perhaps TRBD1 (5 bases). Sample: naive CD8+ T cells from blood, with Jurkat cell RNA spiked in. The subset is: FACS-sorted CD8+CD4-CCR7+CD45RA+ naive T cells. The TCR comes from a human donor in good health. Some libraries in this study had Jurkat cell RNA spiked in. The CDR3 spells CASSLPGSTDTQYF. The CDR3 DNA sequence: TGTGCCAGCAGCCTTCCAGGGAGCACAGATACGCAGTATTTT.